This is a list of T cell receptor beta chains from one sample in a study of post-analysis software for immune sequencing data. TCRdb ran MiXCR on the PCR reads and lists one entry per CDR3 protein. The sample shows fewer than 550,000 distinct CDR3 sequences, around 31% of them seen only once. The sequenced material came from blood. Receptors originate from a girl aged 2 to 17 with multiple sclerosis. CDR3s leave out the opening cysteine and the closing phenylalanine or tryptophan.

TRBV10-3	TRBJ2-5	AIRLEGVETQY
TRBV5-1	TRBJ1-6	ASSRDRGMVNSPPH
TRBV6-1	TRBJ2-1	ASSLRDRLYNEQF
TRBV12-3/TRBV12-4	-	ASSLVAGGASEQY
TRBV2	TRBJ2-3	ASSEEADTQY
TRBV5-5	TRBJ2-3	ASSLARSGGFADTQY
TRBV20-1	TRBJ2-5	SARTSGGPGDQETQY
TRBV7-8	TRBJ1-6	ASYWGTAINSPLH
TRBV3-1	TRBJ1-2	ASSQDDRGSHGYT
TRBV15	TRBJ2-3	ATSSIQGVDTQY
TRBV5-1	TRBJ2-3	ASSLKRTGGNTDTQY
TRBV7-2	TRBJ2-1	ASSFRGVDEQF
TRBV7-2	TRBJ1-2	AGSWQGASYGYT
TRBV5-1	TRBJ2-4	ASSSGTSGGREQY
TRBV20-1	TRBJ2-7	SARLSLAGTYEQY
TRBV20-1	TRBJ1-6	SARKGQGYSPPH
TRBV4-1	TRBJ2-5	ASSQEGPGLLQETQY
TRBV27	TRBJ2-5	ASRQTGNQETQY
TRBV20-1	TRBJ1-1	SARDWLNTEAF
TRBV6-6	TRBJ2-1	ASSYSNQVSYNEQF
TRBV4-2	TRBJ2-3	ASSHPGTGATDTQY
TRBV7-6	TRBJ1-1	ASSFGGIGTEAF
TRBV28	TRBJ1-2	ASSLRGSPYYGYT
TRBV29-1	TRBJ2-3	SVGARFMDTQY
TRBV12-3/TRBV12-4	TRBJ1-5	ASSRSQGDRSNQPQH